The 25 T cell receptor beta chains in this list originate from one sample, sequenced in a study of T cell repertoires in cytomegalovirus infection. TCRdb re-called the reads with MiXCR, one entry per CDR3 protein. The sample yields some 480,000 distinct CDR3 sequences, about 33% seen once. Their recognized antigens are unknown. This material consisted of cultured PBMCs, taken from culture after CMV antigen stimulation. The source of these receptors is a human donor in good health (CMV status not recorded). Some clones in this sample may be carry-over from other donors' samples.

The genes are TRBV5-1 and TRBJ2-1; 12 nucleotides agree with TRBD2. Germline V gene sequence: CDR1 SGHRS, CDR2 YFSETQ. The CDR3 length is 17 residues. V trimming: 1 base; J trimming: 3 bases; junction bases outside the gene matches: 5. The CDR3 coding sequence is TGCGCCAGCAGCTTGTTACTAGCGGGAGGTAGCTACAATGAGCAGTTCTTC. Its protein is CASSLLLAGGSYNEQFF.

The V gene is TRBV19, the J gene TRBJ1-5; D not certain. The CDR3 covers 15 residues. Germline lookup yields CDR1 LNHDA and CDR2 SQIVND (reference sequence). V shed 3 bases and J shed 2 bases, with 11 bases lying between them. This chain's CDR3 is CASSITNPGNQPQHF. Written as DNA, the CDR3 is TGTGCCAGTAGTATCACCAATCCTGGCAATCAGCCCCAGCATTTT.

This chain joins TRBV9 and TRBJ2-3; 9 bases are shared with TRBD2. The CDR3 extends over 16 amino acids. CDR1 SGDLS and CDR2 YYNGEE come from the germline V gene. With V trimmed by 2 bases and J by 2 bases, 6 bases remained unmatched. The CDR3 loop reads CASSVTSGSNTDTQYF. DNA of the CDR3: TGTGCCAGCAGCGTTACTAGCGGGTCAAACACAGATACGCAGTATTTT. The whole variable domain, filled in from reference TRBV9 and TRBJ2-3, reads DSGVTQTPKHLITATGQRVTLRCSPRSGDLSVYWYQQSLDQGLQFLIQYYNGEERAKGNILERFSAQQFPDLHSELNLSSLELGDSALYFCASSVTSGSNTDTQYFGPGTRLTVL.

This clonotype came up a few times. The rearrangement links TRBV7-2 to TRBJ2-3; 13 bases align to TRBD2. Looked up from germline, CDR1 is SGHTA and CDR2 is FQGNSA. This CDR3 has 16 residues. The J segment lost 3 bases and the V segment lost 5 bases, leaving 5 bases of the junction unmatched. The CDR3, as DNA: TGTGCCAGCAGCCCGGGGACTAGCGGGATTACAGATACGCAGTATTTT. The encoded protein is CASSPGTSGITDTQYF.

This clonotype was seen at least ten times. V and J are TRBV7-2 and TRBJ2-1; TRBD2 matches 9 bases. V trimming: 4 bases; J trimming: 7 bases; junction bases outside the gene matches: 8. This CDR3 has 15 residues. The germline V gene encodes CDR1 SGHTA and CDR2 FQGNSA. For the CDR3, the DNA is TGTGCCAGCAGCTCCTCCGCGGGAGGGAGGAATGAGCAGTTCTTC. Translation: CASSSSAGGRNEQFF.

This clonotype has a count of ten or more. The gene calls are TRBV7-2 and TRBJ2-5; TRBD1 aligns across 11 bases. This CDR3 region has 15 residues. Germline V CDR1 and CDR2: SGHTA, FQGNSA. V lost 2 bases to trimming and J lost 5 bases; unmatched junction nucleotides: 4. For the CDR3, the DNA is TGTGCCAGCAGCTTATACGGACAGGGGGCCGAGACCCAGTACTTC. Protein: CASSLYGQGAETQYF.

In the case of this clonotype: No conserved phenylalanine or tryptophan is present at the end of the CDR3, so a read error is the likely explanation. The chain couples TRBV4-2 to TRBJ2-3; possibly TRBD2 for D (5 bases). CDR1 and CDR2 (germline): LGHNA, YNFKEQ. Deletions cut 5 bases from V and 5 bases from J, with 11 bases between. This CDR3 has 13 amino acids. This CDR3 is CASSYEGQDTQYL. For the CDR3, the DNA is TGTGCCAGCAGCTATGAGGGTCAAGATACGCAGTATTTG.

DNA for the CDR3: TGCGCCAGCAGTCGACTAGCGGACCCTTACAATGAGCAGTTCTTC. Encoded protein: CASSRLADPYNEQFF. The chain recombines TRBV4-1 with TRBJ2-1; 9 bases match TRBD2. Germline V lookup: CDR1 MGHRA, CDR2 YSYEKL. Unmatched junction bases numbered 7, after V lost 6 bases and J lost 4 bases. The CDR3 is made up of 15 amino acids.

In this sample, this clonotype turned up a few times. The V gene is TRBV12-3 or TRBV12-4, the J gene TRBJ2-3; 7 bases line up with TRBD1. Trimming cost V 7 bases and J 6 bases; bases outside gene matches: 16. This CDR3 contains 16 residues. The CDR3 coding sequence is TGTGCCAGCACTCAAGGAGAGGGCCCCAGGGGGGATACGCAGTATTTT. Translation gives CASTQGEGPRGDTQYF.

CDR3 amino acids: CASSQDRGLAAYNEQFF. Written as DNA, the CDR3 is TGCGCCAGCAGCCAAGATCGTGGACTAGCGGCTTACAATGAGCAGTTCTTC. The chain recombines TRBV4-1 with TRBJ2-1, with 10 bases matching TRBD2. Per the germline V gene, CDR1 is MGHRA and CDR2 is YSYEKL. The CDR3 runs to 17 residues. V was clipped by 0 bases and J by 4 bases; unmatched bases: 6.

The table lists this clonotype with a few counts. This chain's CDR3 is CASSSRGAYSPLHF. The CDR3 region has the DNA TGTGCCAGCAGCTCGAGGGGGGCTTACTCACCCCTCCACTTT. The V gene is TRBV7-2, the J gene TRBJ1-6, with D possibly matching TRBD1 (6 bases). The CDR3 runs to 14 residues. Trimming pared 4 bases from V and 10 bases from J, leaving 14 bases between. From germline, CDR1 is SGHTA and CDR2 FQGNSA. The entire variable domain, with the rest obtained from reference TRBV7-2 and TRBJ1-6, is as follows: GAGVSQSPSNKVTEKGKDVELRCDPISGHTALYWYRQSLGQGLEFLIYFQGNSAPDKSGLPSDRFSAERTGGSVSTLTIQRTQQEDSAVYLCASSSRGAYSPLHFGNGTRLTVT.

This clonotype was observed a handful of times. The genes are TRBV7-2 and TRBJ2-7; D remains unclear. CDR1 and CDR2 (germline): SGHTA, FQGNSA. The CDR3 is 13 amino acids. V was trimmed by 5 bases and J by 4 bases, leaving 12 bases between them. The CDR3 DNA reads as TGTGCCAGCAGCCCGACCGTCCCGTACGAGCAGTACTTC. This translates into CASSPTVPYEQYF.

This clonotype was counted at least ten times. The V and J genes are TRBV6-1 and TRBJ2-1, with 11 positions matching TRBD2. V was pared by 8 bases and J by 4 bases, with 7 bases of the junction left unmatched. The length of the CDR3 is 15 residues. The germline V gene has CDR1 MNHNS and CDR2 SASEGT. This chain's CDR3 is CASLSGTSGYNEQFF. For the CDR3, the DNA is TGTGCCAGCCTGTCCGGGACTAGCGGATACAATGAGCAGTTCTTC.

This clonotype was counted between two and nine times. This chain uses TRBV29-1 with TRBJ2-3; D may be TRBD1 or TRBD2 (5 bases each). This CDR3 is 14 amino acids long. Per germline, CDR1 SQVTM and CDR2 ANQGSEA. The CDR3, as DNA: TGCAGTGGGGGTCAGAGTCCTAGCACAGATACGCAGTATTTT. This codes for CSGGQSPSTDTQYF.

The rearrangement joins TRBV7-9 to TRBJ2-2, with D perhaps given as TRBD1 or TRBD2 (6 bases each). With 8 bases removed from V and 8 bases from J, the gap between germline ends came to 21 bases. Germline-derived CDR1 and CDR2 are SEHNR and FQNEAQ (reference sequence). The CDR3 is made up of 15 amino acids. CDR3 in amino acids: CASHAGHLSGGELFF. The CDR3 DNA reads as TGTGCCAGCCATGCGGGACACCTGTCTGGGGGGGAGCTGTTTTTT.

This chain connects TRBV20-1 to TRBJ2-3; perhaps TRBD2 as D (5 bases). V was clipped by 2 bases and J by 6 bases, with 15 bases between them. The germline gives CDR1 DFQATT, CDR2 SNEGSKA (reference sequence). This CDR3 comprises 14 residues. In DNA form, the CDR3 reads TGCAGTGCTAGATCCACTAGTCAGGAGGATACGCAGTATTTT. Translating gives CSARSTSQEDTQYF.

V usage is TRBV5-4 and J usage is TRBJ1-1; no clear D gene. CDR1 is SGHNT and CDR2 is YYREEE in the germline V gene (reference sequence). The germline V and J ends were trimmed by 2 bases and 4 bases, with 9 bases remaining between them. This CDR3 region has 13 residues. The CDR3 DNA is TGTGCCAGCAGCTTTATCGGAGGCACTGAAGCTTTCTTT. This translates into CASSFIGGTEAFF.

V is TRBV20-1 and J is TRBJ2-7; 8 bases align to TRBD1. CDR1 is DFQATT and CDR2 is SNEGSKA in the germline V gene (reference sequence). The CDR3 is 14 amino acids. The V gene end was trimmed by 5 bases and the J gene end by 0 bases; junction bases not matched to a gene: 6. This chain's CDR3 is CSAQGQVSSYEQYF. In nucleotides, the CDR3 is TGCAGTGCTCAGGGACAGGTGAGCTCCTACGAGCAGTACTTC.

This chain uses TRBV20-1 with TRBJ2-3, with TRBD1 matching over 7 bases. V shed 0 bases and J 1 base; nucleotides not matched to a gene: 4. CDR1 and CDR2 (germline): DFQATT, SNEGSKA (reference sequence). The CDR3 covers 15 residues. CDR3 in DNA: TGCAGTGCTAGAGACGGGACAGAAGGCACAGATACGCAGTATTTT. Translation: CSARDGTEGTDTQYF.

CDR3 protein: CASSSTHPSTDTQYF. CDR3 coding DNA: TGCGCCAGCAGCAGCACTCACCCTAGCACAGATACGCAGTATTTT. This rearrangement joins TRBV5-1 to TRBJ2-3; D remains unclear. The CDR3 contains 15 residues. Trimming shortened V by 4 bases and J by 0 bases, and 12 bases separated the two germline ends. Germline-derived CDR1 and CDR2 are SGHRS and YFSETQ.

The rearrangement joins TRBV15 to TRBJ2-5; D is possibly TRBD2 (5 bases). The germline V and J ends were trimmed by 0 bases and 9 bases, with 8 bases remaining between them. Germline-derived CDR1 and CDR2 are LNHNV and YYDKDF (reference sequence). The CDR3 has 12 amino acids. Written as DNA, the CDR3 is TGTGCCACCAGCAGAGATCCGGGATCCCAGTACTTC. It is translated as CATSRDPGSQYF.

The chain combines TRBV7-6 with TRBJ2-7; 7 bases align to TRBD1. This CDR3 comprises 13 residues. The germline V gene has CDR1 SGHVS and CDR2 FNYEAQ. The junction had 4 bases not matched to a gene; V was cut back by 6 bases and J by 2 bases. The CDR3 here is CASSPQGAYEQYF. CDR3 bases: TGTGCCAGCAGTCCGCAGGGGGCCTACGAGCAGTACTTC.

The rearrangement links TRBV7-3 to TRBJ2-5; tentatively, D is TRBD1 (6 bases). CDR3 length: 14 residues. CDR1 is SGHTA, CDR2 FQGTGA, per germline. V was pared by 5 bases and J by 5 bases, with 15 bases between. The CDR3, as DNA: TGTGCCAGCAGCCCCGGGATCAGGGGCGAGACCCAGTACTTC. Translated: CASSPGIRGETQYF.

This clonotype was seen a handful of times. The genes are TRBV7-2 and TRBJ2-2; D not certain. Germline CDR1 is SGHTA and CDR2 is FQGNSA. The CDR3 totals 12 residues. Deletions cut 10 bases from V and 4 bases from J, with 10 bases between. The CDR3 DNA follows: TGTGCCACCCGGGTCGTCACCGGGGAGCTGTTTTTT. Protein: CATRVVTGELFF.

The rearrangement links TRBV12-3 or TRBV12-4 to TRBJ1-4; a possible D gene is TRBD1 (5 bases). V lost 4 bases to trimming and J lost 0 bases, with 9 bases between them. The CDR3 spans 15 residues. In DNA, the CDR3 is TGTGCCAGCAGTTCGCAGGGTACAACTAATGAAAAACTGTTTTTT. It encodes CASSSQGTTNEKLFF.